This T cell receptor beta chain stems from a study of human T cells and chemical hapten exposure (dated by TCRdb to about 2021). Study-wide context: For sensitization, 2% DPC in acetone was applied to a 2 cm by 2 cm area of upper inner arm skin. Throughout the study period of around 24 weeks, patients also received therapeutic DPC doses to the scalp every week. Patch tests used Finn chambers with 0.01% DPC on the upper back, scored after 6 days by International Contact Dermatitis Research Group standards. Most of the patients in the cohort were female, and the cohort covered alopecia areata with under or over 50% scalp involvement, alopecia totalis and alopecia universalis. Libraries were combined into a pool for sequencing, and differences in TCR yield between samples came mainly from small differences in library volumes within the pool. In alopecia patients, the study followed how the peripheral blood TCR repertoire changed in vivo over primary and secondary sensitization to diphenylcyclopropenone (DPC), a hapten. Patient blood was sampled pre-sensitization (week 0) and at 2, 6 and about 24 weeks after DPC sensitization. Roughly 30 alopecia patients provided blood for TCR sequencing at one to four time points (pre-sensitization, 2, 6 and 24 weeks). The full study reports these points: Compared with pre-sensitization or healthy control sets, expanded TCRs formed significantly more large CDR3 similarity clusters, which is consistent with antigen-driven responses. Repeated subsampling changed both the strength of the expansion versus patch-test correlation and the threshold at which the correlation became significant. DPC sensitization did not change how many TCRs were above 1 in 1000 frequency, and no evidence was found of alterations in global repertoire structure. Patch test score was positively correlated with the number of PT1 expanded TCRs, with significance at thresholds 8, 16 and 32 but not at 4. Alopecia, a presumed autoimmune disease, was present in all patients, so the immune response of the patients might differ from that of healthy individuals.

The library was obtained by RACE. Sequencing relied on a NextSeq 500. Library preparation attached unique molecular identifiers to individual cDNA molecules for quantitative, reproducible TCR counting. Each blood RNA sample was used to sequence both TCR alpha and TCR beta chains. Per the original workflow: The median number of TCRs per sample was 95,638, ranging from about 23,224 to 690,600. The Decombinator software suite was used to annotate the V, J and CDR3 of the TCR reads. For PS versus PT1 abundance plots, all samples were subsampled to the same number of TCRs (28,000). Expanded TCRs were defined as absent before sensitization and observed at least eight times at the 2-week time point. TCRdb's own reprocessing of the public reads used fastp at Q25 and MiXCR and kept productive beta chains. Each CDR3 protein appears once, grouped with its most common genes and DNA. What appears here as the V and J calls and clone size reflects TCRdb's work, not the paper's. The sample data list some 330,000 distinct CDR3 sequences, and around 5.5% of these were observed just once. Around 8.6% of the sample rests with the top ten.

Per the publication, the time point label means: pre-sensitization, week 0. In the paper's terms, the treatment or condition label means: therapeutic diphenylcyclopropenone sensitization with weekly scalp DPC. At every patch-test visit, the blood draw took place before the patch test was put on. Patients were considered eligible if aged 18 to 70, diagnosed with alopecia and deemed suitable for DPC therapy, and patients were excluded if pregnant. Total RNA was isolated from unfractionated whole blood collected in Tempus Blood RNA tubes. Concerning this clonotype: Its binding antigen is unknown. Possible read error: a much larger clone is one base away.

Trimming takes 6 bases off V and 11 bases off J; junction bases not matched to a gene: 10. CDR1 MNHEY and CDR2 SVGEGT were looked up in the germline V gene. The CDR3 runs 14 residues from the cysteine to the phenylalanine. The only DNA kept is the CDR3, 42 bases in frame from the first base. This receptor chain uses TRBV6-2 or TRBV6-3 and TRBJ1-6; TRBD1 matches 7 bases in the middle. This receptor was identified in a woman aged 18 to 35 with alopecia areata. Some clones in this sample may be carry-over from other donors' samples. This material consisted of whole blood, taken in connection with sensitization to the hapten diphenylcyclopropenone (DPC). The CDR3 sequence is CASSAEQGGTPLHF. The nucleotide sequence is TGTGCCAGCAGCGCCGAGCAGGGGGGTACACCCCTCCACTTT.